The TCR beta chain described here comes from a study of T cells in Graves' hyperthyroidism and ophthalmopathy. This clonotype turned up a few times. RNA transcripts gave rise to amplified TCR beta CDR3 regions. With the HTBI primer set, the TCR CDR3 went through a first round of RT-PCR. TCRdb redid the calling of the multiplex PCR reads with MiXCR, one entry per CDR3 protein. The sample holds around 580,000 distinct CDR3 sequences, 46% seen once. V dropped 5 bases and J dropped 11 bases, with 10 bases sitting between them. Germline V lookup: CDR1 SGHVS, CDR2 FNYEAQ. This CDR3 is built from 11 residues.

This TCR was sampled from a woman aged 18-35 years with Graves' hyperthyroidism. V usage is TRBV7-6 and J usage is TRBJ1-5; D is ambiguous. The sequenced sample consisted of peripheral blood or thyroid tissue (not recorded which). The CDR3 loop reads CASSPGETQHF. CDR3 coding DNA: TGTGCCAGCAGCCCCGGAGAGACCCAGCATTTT.